This TCR beta chain was found in a study of blood T cells in healthy people across ages (dated by TCRdb to between 2015 and 2017). Some background on the complete study: In model experiments, template switching captured roughly one uniquely barcoded TCR beta cDNA molecule for every two T cells. The donors were divided into four age groups: young (average approximately 17 years), middle-aged (almost 40), aged (around 67) and long-lived (nearly 85). Using the same blood draw, the study looked at two additional independent replicas of 1 million unique cDNA reads for two donors, one aged 18 to 30 and the other aged 80 or older. To avoid experimental bias, donors of different ages were spread randomly across the sequencing lanes. Age-related changes in TCR beta repertoire diversity were measured in the study by deep sequencing normalized with unique cDNA molecular identifiers. Study-wide findings and limitations: Since profiling was done on bulk unsorted PBMCs, naive and antigen-experienced compartments could not be conclusively compared. A strong correlation was found between observed TCR beta diversity and the percentage of naive T cells measured by flow cytometry. Observed TCR beta diversity per million T cells fell roughly linearly with age, and a significant reduction was already apparent by age around 40. The CMV infection status of donors was not known, potentially confounding age-related changes in expanded clonotypes. Total diversity estimates from one million sequenced T cells were considered lower bounds and underestimates. Compared with the aged group, the long-lived group had more naive CD4+ T cells, fewer expanded clones and increased TCR diversity, a pattern suggesting age selection.

This clonotype has just a few counts. Its antigen remains unidentified. Base qualities are missing; no much larger clone stands one base away. The approximately 39 donors, aged roughly 6 to 95 years, were systemically healthy Caucasian individuals from Russia. About 10 milliliters of peripheral blood were collected from each donor into EDTA-treated Vacutainer tubes. Ficoll-Paque density-gradient centrifugation was used to isolate PBMCs, with at least 7 million per sample. Trizol reagent was used to extract total RNA from the PBMCs, yielding at least 5.5 micrograms per sample. For every donor, an aliquot of PBMCs went through flow cytometry to measure the percentages of naive CD45RAhigh/CD27high T cells. The junction carries 15 bases between V and J, which are trimmed by 8 bases and 11 bases respectively. For CDR1 and CDR2, the germline V gene (reference sequence) lists MNHEY and SMNVEV. There are 11 amino acids in the CDR3, from cysteine to phenylalanine inclusive. Just the 33-base CDR3 DNA is kept, in frame starting at base 1.

The protocol used for the library was 5' RACE. Sequencing took place on an Illumina HiSeq 2500. A second 7 to 11 cycle PCR used a sample-barcoded 5' primer and a J-beta primer mix. Each TCR beta cDNA molecule received a unique molecular identifier from a template-switch 5' adaptor carrying 12 random nucleotides. At least 3 million CDR3-containing paired-end reads were obtained from each sample. First-strand cDNA was synthesized from all RNA with the Mint cDNA synthesis kit, primed by a TRBC-specific oligonucleotide. Following uracil-DNA glycosylase treatment, all cDNA underwent a first 18-cycle PCR with the universal primers M1SS and BC2_uni_R. Processing in the source paper ran as follows. Each sample was normalized by randomly selecting 1 million high-quality reads, each carrying a distinct molecular identifier. Instead of being binned into consensus sequences, reads that shared molecular identifiers were thrown out. CDR3 identification, clonotype clustering and error correction used MiTCR with a Q25 quality threshold and the strictest error-elimination algorithm. A nonparametric unseen species model using Euler transformation provided a lower-bound estimate of total TCR beta diversity. TCRdb reran the public reads through fastp at Q25 and MiXCR, keeping productive beta chains. Under each unique CDR3 protein, matching rows form one entry showing the most common genes and DNA. Here the V and J calls rest on TCRdb's processing, not on the authors' analysis. Recorded for this sample are about 1.8 million distinct CDR3 sequences; 49% of them occurred a single time. The ten largest clones represent 2.1% of the sample.

The sequence was collected from a woman between 35 and 50 years old in good health. The V and J genes are TRBV27 and TRBJ2-5; a weak D assignment points to TRBD1 (5 bases agree). Sequenced material: blood. The CDR3 region: CASGKGKEQYF. The DNA is TGTGCCAGCGGCAAGGGGAAGGAGCAGTACTTC.